The 14 T cell receptor beta chains reported below all come from one sample, sequenced in a study of somatic mutations in cytotoxic T cells in rheumatoid arthritis. Here immunoSEQ multiplex PCR was the method, and the copy in TCRdb shows in-frame clones only, minus some. There are 18,000 or so clones in the sample; almost 85% occur only once, and nearly 9% lies in the top ten. Sequenced material: CD8+ T cells sorted from blood. The source is an adult with rheumatoid arthritis.

This clone was seen more than once but under ten times. The V gene is TRBV19, the J gene TRBJ2-7; D ambiguous. This CDR3 is 14 amino acids long. The germline V gene has CDR1 LNHDA and CDR2 SQIVND (reference sequence). V gave up 7 bases and J gave up 0 bases, with 13 bases separating them. CDR3: CASTPFWSSYEQYF. In DNA, the CDR3 is TGTGCCAGTACCCCTTTTTGGAGCTCCTACGAGCAGTACTTC.

This chain uses TRBV13 with TRBJ2-7; 7 bases are a match to TRBD1. V lost 4 bases, J lost 3 bases, and 12 bases stayed unmatched. This CDR3 spans 16 amino acids. Germline CDR1 PRHDT, CDR2 FYEKMQ (reference sequence). CDR3 DNA: TGTGCCAGCAGCTCTTTTATTCCGGGACAGATCTACGAGCAGTACTTC. Protein: CASSSFIPGQIYEQYF.

This sequence joins TRBV11-3 and TRBJ2-7; tentatively, D is TRBD2 (5 bases). Germline loops: CDR1 SGHNT, CDR2 YENEEA. The V gene lost 0 bases and the J gene lost 3 bases, with 12 bases spanning the gap. The CDR3 covers 15 residues. The CDR3 spells CASSLEIGGSYEQYF. The CDR3 coding sequence is TGTGCCAGCAGCTTAGAAATAGGTGGGAGCTACGAGCAGTACTTC.

The rearrangement joins TRBV2 to TRBJ2-4; 7 bases match TRBD2. The CDR3 extends over 17 amino acids. In germline, CDR1 is SNHLY, CDR2 FYNNEI. Trimming took 0 bases from V and 1 from J; bases not matched to a gene: 6. CDR3 sequence: CASSEALGGDAKNIQYF. The CDR3 DNA reads as TGTGCCAGCAGTGAAGCCCTGGGGGGGGATGCCAAAAACATTCAGTACTTC. Combining the CDR3 with reference TRBV2 and TRBJ2-4 gives the whole variable domain EPEVTQTPSHQVTQMGQEVILRCVPISNHLYFYWYRQILGQKVEFLVSFYNNEISEKSEIFDDQFSVERPDGSNFTLKIRSTKLEDSAMYFCASSEALGGDAKNIQYFGAGTRLSVL.

The CDR3 DNA follows: TGTGCCAGCAGTGCCTCTAGCGGGGGAACCCTCACCTACGAGCAGTACTTC. Translating it yields CASSASSGGTLTYEQYF. The genes are TRBV27 and TRBJ2-7; 10 bases map to TRBD2. The CDR3 consists of 17 residues. Germline V CDR1 and CDR2: MNHEY, SMNVEV (reference sequence). V dropped 5 bases and J dropped 2; count of bases not matched to a gene: 12.

The chain has TRBV21-1 and TRBJ1-1. TRBV21-1 represents a pseudogene. The CDR3 has 14 residues. This CDR3 reads CASSNRKLNTEAFF. As DNA, the CDR3 is TGTGCCAGCAGCAATAGGAAGCTGAACACTGAAGCTTTCTTT.

V usage is TRBV10-3 and J usage is TRBJ2-1, with 11 bases lining up with TRBD2. The ends lost 6 bases at V and 4 bases at J; junction bases unmatched: 5. The CDR3 is 15 residues long. In germline, CDR1 is ENHRY, CDR2 SYGVKD. CDR3 bases: TGTGCCATCAGCACCGGGACTAGCGGATACAATGAGCAGTTCTTC. This encodes CAISTGTSGYNEQFF.

V gene TRBV27 combines with J gene TRBJ2-6; 7 nucleotides match TRBD1. The CDR3 covers 17 residues. Germline V CDR1 and CDR2: MNHEY, SMNVEV (reference sequence). V shed 2 bases and J 0 bases; nucleotides not matched to a gene: 4. CDR3 nucleotide sequence: TGTGCCAGCAGTTTAGGGCAGGGGGACTCTGGGGCCAACGTCCTGACTTTC. Residues: CASSLGQGDSGANVLTF.

The J gene is TRBJ2-7, the V gene TRBV11-2, with 8 bases lining up with TRBD2. There are 15 residues in the CDR3. Trimming removed 0 bases from V and 1 base from J; junction bases left unmatched: 2. The germline CDR1 and CDR2 sequences are SGHAT and FQNNGV. The CDR3 DNA reads TGTGCCAGCAGCTTAGATCGGGGGGGGTCCTACGAGCAGTACTTC. This sequence encodes CASSLDRGGSYEQYF. The whole variable domain, filled in from reference TRBV11-2 and TRBJ2-7, reads EAGVAQSPRYKIIEKRQSVAFWCNPISGHATLYWYQQILGQGPKLLIQFQNNGVVDDSQLPKDRFSAERLKGVDSTLKIQPAKLEDSAVYLCASSLDRGGSYEQYFGPGTRLTVT.

CDR3 sequence (DNA): TGCGCCAGCAGCTTCCATCCGGGGTTCGCGAACACAGATACGCAGTATTTT. It is translated as CASSFHPGFANTDTQYF. The chain is built from TRBV5-1 and TRBJ2-3; TRBD2 is a possible D gene (5 bases). The germline V gene encodes CDR1 SGHRS and CDR2 YFSETQ. The CDR3 consists of 17 residues. Trimming took off 2 bases at V and 2 bases at J, with 18 bases between the two ends.

This clone was counted once. The rearrangement links TRBV14 to TRBJ2-1; D possibly corresponds to TRBD1 (6 bases). This CDR3 comprises 14 residues. Trimming cost V 0 bases and J 8 bases, with 11 bases left between them. Per germline, CDR1 SGHDN and CDR2 FVKESK. The CDR3 protein is CASSQDWTDDEQFF. CDR3 bases: TGTGCCAGCAGCCAAGATTGGACAGACGATGAGCAGTTCTTC.

The chain links TRBV15 to TRBJ2-7; D is uncertain. The CDR3 runs 14 residues. Germline loops: CDR1 LNHNV, CDR2 YYDKDF (reference sequence). V dropped 9 bases and J dropped 0 bases, with 15 bases sitting between them. The CDR3 sequence: CATAYDRSSYEQYF. CDR3 in DNA: TGTGCCACTGCATATGATAGGAGCTCCTACGAGCAGTACTTC. Filled out from reference TRBV15 and TRBJ2-7, the complete variable domain reads DAMVIQNPRYQVTQFGKPVTLSCSQTLNHNVMYWYQQKSSQAPKLLFHYYDKDFNNEADTPDNFQSRRPNTSFCFLDIRSPGLGDTAMYLCATAYDRSSYEQYFGPGTRLTVT.

This clone was seen only once. The chain has TRBV2 and TRBJ1-1; maybe TRBD1 (5 bases). With 7 bases removed from V and 9 bases from J, the gap between germline ends came to 24 bases. The CDR3 is made up of 15 amino acids. Per the germline V gene, CDR1 is SNHLY and CDR2 is FYNNEI. CDR3 coding DNA: TGTGCCAGCAATAAGGGAGAGGGGAAAGAAGTGAAAGCTTTCTTT. Residues: CASNKGEGKEVKAFF.

The V call is TRBV19, the J call TRBJ1-5; no clear D. This CDR3 contains 17 residues. V was trimmed by 5 bases and J by 1 base, leaving 18 bases between them. CDR1 and CDR2 from the germline V gene are LNHDA and SQIVND (reference sequence). The CDR3 protein is CASSSVSGSESNQPQHF. The CDR3 DNA reads TGTGCCAGTAGTTCCGTTTCGGGCTCCGAGAGCAATCAGCCCCAGCATTTT.